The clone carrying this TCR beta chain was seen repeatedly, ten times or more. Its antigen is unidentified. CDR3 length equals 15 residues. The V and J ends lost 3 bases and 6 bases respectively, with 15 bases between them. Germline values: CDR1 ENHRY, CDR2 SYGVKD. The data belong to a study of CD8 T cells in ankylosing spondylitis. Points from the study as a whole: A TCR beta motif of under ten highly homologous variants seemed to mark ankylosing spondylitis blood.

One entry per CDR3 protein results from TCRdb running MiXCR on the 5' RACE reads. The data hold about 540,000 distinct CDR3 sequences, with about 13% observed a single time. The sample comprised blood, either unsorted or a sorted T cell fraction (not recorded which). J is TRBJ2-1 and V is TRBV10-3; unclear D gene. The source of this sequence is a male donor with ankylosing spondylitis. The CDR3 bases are TGTGCCATCAGTGACCTCACTCGACAACGCAATGAGCAGTTCTTC. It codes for CAISDLTRQRNEQFF.